This T cell receptor (beta chain) was sequenced during a study of OX40 agonist ivuxolimab in advanced cancers. Per germline, CDR1 MNHEY and CDR2 SMNVEV (reference sequence). With 3 bases clipped from V and 7 bases from J, the junction kept 7 bases outside the gene matches. CDR3 length equals 15 residues. Produced via immunoSEQ multiplex PCR; TCRdb's table is partial and in-frame only. The sample contains roughly 30,000 clones, more than 90% of which appear only once. The chain has TRBV27 and TRBJ2-2; 8 bases are a match to TRBD2. The source was CD4+ or CD8+ T cells sorted from blood, collected in a trial of the OX40 agonist ivuxolimab. This clonotype was sampled from an adult with an advanced solid tumor such as melanoma, head and neck, liver or kidney cancer. The CDR3 DNA sequence: TGTGCCAGCAGTTTGAGTAGCGGGATGGTCGGGGAGCTGTTTTTT. It yields the protein CASSLSSGMVGELFF.